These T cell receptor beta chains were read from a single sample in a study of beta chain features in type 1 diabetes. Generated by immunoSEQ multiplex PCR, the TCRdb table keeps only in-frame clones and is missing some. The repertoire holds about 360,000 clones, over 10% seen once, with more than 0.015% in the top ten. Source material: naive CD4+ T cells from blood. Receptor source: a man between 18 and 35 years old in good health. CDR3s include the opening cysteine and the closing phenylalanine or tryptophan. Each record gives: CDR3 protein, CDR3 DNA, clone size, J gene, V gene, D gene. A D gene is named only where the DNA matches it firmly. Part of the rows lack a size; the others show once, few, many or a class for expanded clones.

cdr3_aa: CASSLTAGTQETQYF; cdr3_nt: TGTGCCAGCAGCTTAACGGCAGGTACCCAAGAGACCCAGTACTTC; clone_size: NA; j_call: TRBJ2-5; v_call: TRBV7-3; d_call: NA
cdr3_aa: CASSIGGGYEQFF; cdr3_nt: TGTGCCAGCAGCATAGGGGGGGGATATGAGCAGTTCTTC; clone_size: few; j_call: TRBJ2-1; v_call: TRBV9; d_call: NA
cdr3_aa: CSARTGYEQYF; cdr3_nt: TGCAGTGCTAGAACGGGCTACGAGCAGTACTTC; clone_size: NA; j_call: TRBJ2-7; v_call: TRBV20-1; d_call: NA
cdr3_aa: CASSLAVQGHDEQYF; cdr3_nt: TGTGCCAGCAGCTTAGCGGTACAGGGTCACGACGAGCAGTACTTC; clone_size: NA; j_call: TRBJ2-7; v_call: TRBV7-2; d_call: NA
cdr3_aa: CATSNQGDTEAFF; cdr3_nt: TGTGCCACCTCCAACCAGGGTGACACTGAAGCTTTCTTT; clone_size: NA; j_call: TRBJ1-1; v_call: TRBV27; d_call: NA
cdr3_aa: CASSQPGQEYNEQFF; cdr3_nt: TGCGCCAGCAGCCAGCCGGGACAGGAATACAATGAGCAGTTCTTC; clone_size: NA; j_call: TRBJ2-1; v_call: TRBV4-1; d_call: TRBD1
cdr3_aa: CASSLRDSTDTQYF; cdr3_nt: TGTGCCAGCAGTTTGAGGGATAGCACAGATACGCAGTATTTT; clone_size: NA; j_call: TRBJ2-3; v_call: TRBV27; d_call: NA
cdr3_aa: CASSPPGQQSSYEQYF; cdr3_nt: TGTGCCAGCTCACCGCCGGGACAACAATCGTCCTACGAGCAGTACTTC; clone_size: NA; j_call: TRBJ2-7; v_call: TRBV18; d_call: NA
cdr3_aa: CASSTLGGREQFF; cdr3_nt: TGTGCCAGCAGCACTTTAGGGGGCCGGGAGCAGTTCTTC; clone_size: NA; j_call: TRBJ2-1; v_call: TRBV7-9; d_call: TRBD1
cdr3_aa: CASSLDSQETQYF; cdr3_nt: TGTGCCAGCAGCTTAGACAGCCAAGAGACCCAGTACTTC; clone_size: few; j_call: TRBJ2-5; v_call: TRBV7-7; d_call: NA
cdr3_aa: CASSVGQSYGYTF; cdr3_nt: TGTGCCAGCAGCGTAGGACAGAGCTATGGCTACACCTTC; clone_size: NA; j_call: TRBJ1-2; v_call: TRBV9; d_call: NA
cdr3_aa: CASSSLAGVSYNEQFF; cdr3_nt: TGTGCCAGCAGCTCTCTAGCGGGGGTCTCCTACAATGAGCAGTTCTTC; clone_size: few; j_call: TRBJ2-1; v_call: TRBV7-2; d_call: TRBD2
cdr3_aa: CASSYSGTGDYGYTF; cdr3_nt: TGTGCCAGCTCATATTCCGGGACAGGGGACTATGGCTACACCTTC; clone_size: NA; j_call: TRBJ1-2; v_call: TRBV18; d_call: TRBD1
cdr3_aa: CASSTLAGGQETQYF; cdr3_nt: TGTGCCAGCAGTACCCTAGCGGGGGGCCAAGAGACCCAGTACTTC; clone_size: NA; j_call: TRBJ2-5; v_call: TRBV28; d_call: TRBD2
cdr3_aa: CSESDRGSETQYF; cdr3_nt: TGCAGCGAGTCTGACAGGGGCAGCGAGACCCAGTACTTC; clone_size: few; j_call: TRBJ2-5; v_call: TRBV29-1; d_call: TRBD1
cdr3_aa: CASSRKEEGFF; cdr3_nt: TGTGCCAGCAGCCGAAAAGAGGAAGGGTTCTTC; clone_size: NA; j_call: TRBJ2-1; v_call: TRBV7-9; d_call: NA
cdr3_aa: CATGGEVYNEQFF; cdr3_nt: TGCGCTACAGGAGGGGAGGTATACAATGAGCAGTTCTTC; clone_size: few; j_call: TRBJ2-1; v_call: TRBV5-1; d_call: NA
cdr3_aa: CASSQAHRQREQYF; cdr3_nt: TGTGCCAGCAGCCAAGCACACCGTCAGAGGGAGCAGTACTTC; clone_size: once; j_call: TRBJ2-7; v_call: TRBV14; d_call: NA
cdr3_aa: CASSQDGARAGYNEQFF; cdr3_nt: TGCGCCAGCAGCCAAGATGGTGCGAGGGCCGGGTACAATGAGCAGTTCTTC; clone_size: NA; j_call: TRBJ2-1; v_call: TRBV4-3; d_call: NA
cdr3_aa: CASSEGQNYGYTF; cdr3_nt: TGTGCCAGCAGCGAGGGACAGAACTATGGCTACACCTTC; clone_size: few; j_call: TRBJ1-2; v_call: TRBV7-3; d_call: TRBD1
cdr3_aa: CASSQGGSQPQHF; cdr3_nt: TGTGCCAGCAGCCAAGGGGGTTCTCAGCCCCAGCATTTT; clone_size: few; j_call: TRBJ1-5; v_call: TRBV28; d_call: NA
cdr3_aa: CSEFEDRVQYF; cdr3_nt: TGCAGTGAATTCGAGGATCGGGTGCAGTACTTC; clone_size: NA; j_call: TRBJ2-5; v_call: TRBV20-1; d_call: NA
cdr3_aa: CASGRTNEKLFF; cdr3_nt: TGTGCCAGCGGGAGAACCAATGAAAAACTGTTTTTT; clone_size: few; j_call: TRBJ1-4; v_call: TRBV2; d_call: NA
cdr3_aa: CASSPDGGMNTEAFF; cdr3_nt: TGTGCCAGCTCACCAGACGGCGGTATGAACACTGAAGCTTTCTTT; clone_size: few; j_call: TRBJ1-1; v_call: TRBV18; d_call: NA
cdr3_aa: CASSPLHEQYF; cdr3_nt: TGTGCCAGCAGCCCCCTCCACGAGCAGTACTTC; clone_size: few; j_call: TRBJ2-7; v_call: TRBV7-9; d_call: NA
cdr3_aa: CASSQPGLRAGGPGYTF; cdr3_nt: TGCGCCAGCAGCCAACCCGGCCTGCGAGCAGGAGGTCCAGGCTACACCTTC; clone_size: few; j_call: TRBJ1-2; v_call: TRBV4-1; d_call: NA
cdr3_aa: CAWSDTPTARGAQYF; cdr3_nt: TGTGCCTGGAGTGACACTCCCACTGCGCGGGGGGCCCAGTACTTC; clone_size: few; j_call: TRBJ2-5; v_call: TRBV30; d_call: TRBD2
cdr3_aa: CASSHNPGWGDPNEQFF; cdr3_nt: TGTGCCAGCAGCCATAACCCGGGTTGGGGGGACCCCAATGAGCAGTTCTTC; clone_size: NA; j_call: TRBJ2-1; v_call: TRBV14; d_call: NA
cdr3_aa: CASSQAGGGYGYGYTF; cdr3_nt: TGTGCCAGCAGCCAAGCCGGGGGGGGCTATGGATATGGCTACACCTTC; clone_size: NA; j_call: TRBJ1-2; v_call: TRBV14; d_call: NA
cdr3_aa: CASSPTNRGTEAFF; cdr3_nt: TGTGCCAGCTCACCCACAAACAGGGGGACTGAAGCTTTCTTT; clone_size: few; j_call: TRBJ1-1; v_call: TRBV18; d_call: TRBD1
cdr3_aa: CASSVTGADGYTF; cdr3_nt: TGTGCCAGCAGTGTGACAGGAGCTGATGGCTACACCTTC; clone_size: NA; j_call: TRBJ1-2; v_call: TRBV2; d_call: NA
cdr3_aa: CAWSAGQGRGYTF; cdr3_nt: TGTGCCTGGAGTGCGGGACAGGGTAGAGGCTACACCTTC; clone_size: NA; j_call: TRBJ1-2; v_call: TRBV30; d_call: TRBD1
cdr3_aa: CASRKQLASGGETQYF; cdr3_nt: TGTGCCAGCAGAAAGCAACTAGCGTCGGGAGGGGAGACCCAGTACTTC; clone_size: NA; j_call: TRBJ2-5; v_call: TRBV7-2; d_call: TRBD2
cdr3_aa: CASSLDGGDYNEQFF; cdr3_nt: TGCGCCAGCAGCTTGGATGGCGGGGACTACAATGAGCAGTTCTTC; clone_size: few; j_call: TRBJ2-1; v_call: TRBV5-1; d_call: NA
cdr3_aa: CTSSQVPQGAANTEAFF; cdr3_nt: TGCACCAGCAGCCAAGTCCCACAGGGGGCGGCGAACACTGAAGCTTTCTTT; clone_size: few; j_call: TRBJ1-1; v_call: TRBV1; d_call: NA
cdr3_aa: CAWREQMNTEAFF; cdr3_nt: TGTGCCTGGAGGGAACAGATGAACACTGAAGCTTTCTTT; clone_size: NA; j_call: TRBJ1-1; v_call: TRBV30; d_call: NA
cdr3_aa: CASSEGTSPPYEQYF; cdr3_nt: TGTGCCAGCAGCGAGGGGACTAGCCCTCCCTACGAGCAGTACTTC; clone_size: NA; j_call: TRBJ2-7; v_call: TRBV7-6; d_call: TRBD2
cdr3_aa: CAWSQRGQHYGYTF; cdr3_nt: TGTGCCTGGAGCCAACGAGGACAGCACTATGGCTACACCTTC; clone_size: NA; j_call: TRBJ1-2; v_call: TRBV30; d_call: NA
cdr3_aa: CASSADLTSAQETQYF; cdr3_nt: TGCGCCAGCAGCGCGGACCTGACTAGCGCACAAGAGACCCAGTACTTC; clone_size: few; j_call: TRBJ2-5; v_call: TRBV5-1; d_call: TRBD2
cdr3_aa: CASSSTPTSGNTGELFF; cdr3_nt: TGTGCCAGCAGCTCGACCCCGACTAGCGGGAACACCGGGGAGCTGTTTTTT; clone_size: NA; j_call: TRBJ2-2; v_call: TRBV7-3; d_call: TRBD2
cdr3_aa: CASSDPIQGAKGYTF; cdr3_nt: TGTGCCAGCAGTGACCCGATACAGGGGGCAAAGGGCTACACCTTC; clone_size: NA; j_call: TRBJ1-2; v_call: TRBV2; d_call: TRBD1
cdr3_aa: CSARGRSSYEQYF; cdr3_nt: TGCAGCGCCCGCGGGAGGAGCTCCTACGAGCAGTACTTC; clone_size: NA; j_call: TRBJ2-7; v_call: TRBV29-1; d_call: TRBD2
cdr3_aa: CASSLHRGGNTEAFF; cdr3_nt: TGTGCCAGCAGCTTACACAGGGGAGGGAACACTGAAGCTTTCTTT; clone_size: NA; j_call: TRBJ1-1; v_call: TRBV7-3; d_call: TRBD1
cdr3_aa: CASSYRGRGVETQYF; cdr3_nt: TGTGCCAGCAGTTATCGGGGCAGGGGAGTGGAGACCCAGTACTTC; clone_size: few; j_call: TRBJ2-5; v_call: TRBV6-5; d_call: NA
cdr3_aa: CSVRTGPYEQYF; cdr3_nt: TGCAGCGTTAGGACAGGGCCCTACGAGCAGTACTTC; clone_size: few; j_call: TRBJ2-7; v_call: TRBV29-1; d_call: TRBD1
cdr3_aa: CASSPGTSGIGADTQYF; cdr3_nt: TGTGCCAGCAGCCCTGGGACTAGCGGGATCGGCGCAGATACGCAGTATTTT; clone_size: NA; j_call: TRBJ2-3; v_call: TRBV7-9; d_call: TRBD2
cdr3_aa: CASRLQGRGGYTF; cdr3_nt: TGTGCCAGCAGGCTACAGGGAAGAGGTGGCTACACCTTC; clone_size: NA; j_call: TRBJ1-2; v_call: TRBV27; d_call: NA
cdr3_aa: CAWTTGSAAEAFF; cdr3_nt: TGTGCCTGGACTACGGGATCGGCAGCCGAAGCTTTCTTT; clone_size: few; j_call: TRBJ1-1; v_call: TRBV30; d_call: NA
cdr3_aa: CAIRPGENTEAFF; cdr3_nt: TGTGCCATCAGGCCAGGGGAAAACACTGAAGCTTTCTTT; clone_size: NA; j_call: TRBJ1-1; v_call: TRBV10-3; d_call: NA
cdr3_aa: CASSPGTSGDTQYF; cdr3_nt: TGTGCCAGCAGCCCCGGGACTAGCGGAGATACGCAGTATTTT; clone_size: NA; j_call: TRBJ2-3; v_call: TRBV7-3; d_call: TRBD2
cdr3_aa: CASSLGRQNTGELFF; cdr3_nt: TGCGCCAGCAGCCTGGGGAGACAGAACACCGGGGAGCTGTTTTTT; clone_size: few; j_call: TRBJ2-2; v_call: TRBV4-3; d_call: NA
cdr3_aa: CASSYSGGSGYGYTF; cdr3_nt: TGTGCCAGCAGTTACTCGGGGGGGTCGGGCTATGGCTACACCTTC; clone_size: NA; j_call: TRBJ1-2; v_call: TRBV6-5; d_call: NA
cdr3_aa: CASSRDDGNNEQFF; cdr3_nt: TGTGCCAGCAGCCGCGACGACGGGAACAATGAGCAGTTCTTC; clone_size: NA; j_call: TRBJ2-1; v_call: TRBV7-3; d_call: NA
cdr3_aa: CASSRATGGNSPLHF; cdr3_nt: TGTGCCAGCAGCCGTGCAACAGGGGGAAATTCACCCCTCCACTTT; clone_size: few; j_call: TRBJ1-6; v_call: TRBV7-9; d_call: TRBD1
cdr3_aa: CASSPGSGSTDTQYF; cdr3_nt: TGTGCCAGCTCACCCGGGAGCGGGAGCACAGATACGCAGTATTTT; clone_size: NA; j_call: TRBJ2-3; v_call: TRBV18; d_call: NA
cdr3_aa: CASSAPQDTYEQYF; cdr3_nt: TGTGCCAGCAGTGCCCCACAGGATACCTACGAGCAGTACTTC; clone_size: NA; j_call: TRBJ2-7; v_call: TRBV28; d_call: NA
cdr3_aa: CASSPGHGFQETQYF; cdr3_nt: TGTGCCAGTAGTCCGGGACACGGCTTCCAAGAGACCCAGTACTTC; clone_size: few; j_call: TRBJ2-5; v_call: TRBV19; d_call: NA
cdr3_aa: CASSPRLAITEAFF; cdr3_nt: TGTGCCAGCAGCCCGCGGTTAGCCATCACTGAAGCTTTCTTT; clone_size: NA; j_call: TRBJ1-1; v_call: TRBV9; d_call: NA
cdr3_aa: CASSSLGVGGYTF; cdr3_nt: TGTGCCAGCAGCTCCTTAGGCGTCGGGGGCTACACCTTC; clone_size: few; j_call: TRBJ1-2; v_call: TRBV7-2; d_call: NA
cdr3_aa: CASSQDQSGGPETQYF; cdr3_nt: TGTGCCAGCAGCCAAGACCAGTCAGGAGGGCCCGAAACCCAGTACTTC; clone_size: few; j_call: TRBJ2-5; v_call: TRBV4-2; d_call: NA